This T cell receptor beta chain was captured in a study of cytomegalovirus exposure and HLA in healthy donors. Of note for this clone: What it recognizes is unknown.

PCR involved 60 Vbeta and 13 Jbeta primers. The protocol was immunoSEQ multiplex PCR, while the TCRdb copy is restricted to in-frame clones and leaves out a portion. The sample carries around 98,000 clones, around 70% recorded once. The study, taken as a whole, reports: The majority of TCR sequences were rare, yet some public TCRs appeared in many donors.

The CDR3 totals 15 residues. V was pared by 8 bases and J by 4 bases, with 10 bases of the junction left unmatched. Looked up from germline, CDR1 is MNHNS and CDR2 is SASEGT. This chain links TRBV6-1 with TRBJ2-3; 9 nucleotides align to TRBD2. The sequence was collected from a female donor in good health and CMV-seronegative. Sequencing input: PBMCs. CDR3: CASEARGGRADTQYF. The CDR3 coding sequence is TGTGCCAGCGAGGCGCGGGGGGGCAGAGCAGATACGCAGTATTTT.